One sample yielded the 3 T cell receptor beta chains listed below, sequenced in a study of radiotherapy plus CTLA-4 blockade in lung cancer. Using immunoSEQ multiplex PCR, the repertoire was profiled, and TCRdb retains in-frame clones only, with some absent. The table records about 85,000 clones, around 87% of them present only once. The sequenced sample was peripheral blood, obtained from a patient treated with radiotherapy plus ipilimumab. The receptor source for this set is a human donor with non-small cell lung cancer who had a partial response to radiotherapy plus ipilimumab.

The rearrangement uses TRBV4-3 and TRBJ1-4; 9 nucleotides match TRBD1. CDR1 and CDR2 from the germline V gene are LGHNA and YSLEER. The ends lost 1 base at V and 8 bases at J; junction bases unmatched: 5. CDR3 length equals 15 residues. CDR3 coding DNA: TGCGCCAGCAGCCAAGGGACAGGGGTAAACGAAAAACTGTTTTTT. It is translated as CASSQGTGVNEKLFF.

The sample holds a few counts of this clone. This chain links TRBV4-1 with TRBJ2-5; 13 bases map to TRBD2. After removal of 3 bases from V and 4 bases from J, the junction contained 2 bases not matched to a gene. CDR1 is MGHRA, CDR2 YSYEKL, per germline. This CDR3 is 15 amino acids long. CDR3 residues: CASSQGLAGRETQYF. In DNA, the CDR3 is TGCGCCAGCAGCCAGGGACTAGCGGGACGAGAGACCCAGTACTTC.

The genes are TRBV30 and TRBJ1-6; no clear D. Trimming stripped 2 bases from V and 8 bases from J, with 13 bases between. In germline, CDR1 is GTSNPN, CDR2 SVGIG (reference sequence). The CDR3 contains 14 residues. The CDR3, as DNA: TGTGCCTGGAGTACCAACCCCGGGGATTCACCCCTCCACTTT. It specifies CAWSTNPGDSPLHF.